This T cell receptor (beta chain) is drawn from a study of blood T cell repertoires in COVID-19. Study-level information: Spain, Italy and the United States supplied samples that represented acute and convalescent COVID-19. In each case, the material was cDNA or gDNA derived from T cells, B-cell-depleted T cells, or PBMCs.

Produced via immunoSEQ multiplex PCR; TCRdb's table is partial and in-frame only. This table has 250,000 to 350,000 clones, just over 85% appearing once. This clone was seen only a few times. Trimming removed 3 bases from V and 7 bases from J, with 16 bases in between. This CDR3 is built from 14 residues. The germline gives CDR1 MNHEY, CDR2 SMNVEV (reference sequence). This clonotype was obtained from a woman aged 25 to 39 with active or convalescent COVID-19. Input material: peripheral blood. This chain joins TRBV27 and TRBJ2-7; D unclear. The CDR3: CASSLAVPFDEQYF. The CDR3, as DNA: TGTGCCAGCAGTTTGGCTGTTCCCTTCGATGAGCAGTACTTC.